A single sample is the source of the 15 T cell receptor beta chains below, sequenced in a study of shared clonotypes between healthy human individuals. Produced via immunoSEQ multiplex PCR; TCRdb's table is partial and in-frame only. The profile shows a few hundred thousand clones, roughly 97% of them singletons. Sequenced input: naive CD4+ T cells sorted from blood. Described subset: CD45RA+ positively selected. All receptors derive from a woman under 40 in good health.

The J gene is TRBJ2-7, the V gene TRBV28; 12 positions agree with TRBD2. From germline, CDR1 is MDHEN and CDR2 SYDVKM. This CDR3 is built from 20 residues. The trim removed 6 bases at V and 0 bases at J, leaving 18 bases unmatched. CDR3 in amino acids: CASRLIVPGLAGQSSYEQYF. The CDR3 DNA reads TGTGCCAGCAGACTGATAGTTCCGGGACTAGCGGGCCAGAGCTCCTACGAGCAGTACTTC.

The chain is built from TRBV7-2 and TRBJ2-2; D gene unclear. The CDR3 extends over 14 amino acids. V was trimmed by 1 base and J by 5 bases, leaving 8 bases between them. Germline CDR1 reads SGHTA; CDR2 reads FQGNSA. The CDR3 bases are TGTGCCAGCAGCTTAGTCGTACAAACCGGGGAGCTGTTTTTT. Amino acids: CASSLVVQTGELFF.

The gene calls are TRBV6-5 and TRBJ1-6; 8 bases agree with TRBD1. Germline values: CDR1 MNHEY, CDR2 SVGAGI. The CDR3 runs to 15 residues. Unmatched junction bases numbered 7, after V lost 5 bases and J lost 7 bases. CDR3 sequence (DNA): TGTGCCAGCAGTCAGAGGACAGGGAACAATTCACCCCTCCACTTT. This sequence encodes CASSQRTGNNSPLHF.

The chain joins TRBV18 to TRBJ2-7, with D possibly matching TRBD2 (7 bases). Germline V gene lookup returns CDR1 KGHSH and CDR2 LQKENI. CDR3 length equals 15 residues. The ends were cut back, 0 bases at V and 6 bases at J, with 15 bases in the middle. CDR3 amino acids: CASSPPAGEGVEQYF. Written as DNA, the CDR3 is TGTGCCAGCTCACCACCGGCGGGAGAGGGGGTCGAGCAGTACTTC.

The CDR3 region has the DNA TGTGCCAGCAGCTCCACGGACAGGGCCTACGAGCAGTACTTC. This sequence encodes CASSSTDRAYEQYF. The rearrangement joins TRBV7-9 to TRBJ2-7, with 8 bases matching TRBD1. Unmatched junction bases numbered 4, after V lost 4 bases and J lost 2 bases. The CDR3 runs to 14 residues. Germline-derived CDR1 and CDR2 are SEHNR and FQNEAQ (reference sequence). Supplemented by reference TRBV7-9 and TRBJ2-7, the full variable domain reads DTGVSQNPRHKITKRGQNVTFRCDPISEHNRLYWYRQTLGQGPEFLTYFQNEAQLEKSRLLSDRFSAERPKGSFSTLEIQRTEQGDSAMYLCASSSTDRAYEQYFGPGTRLTVT.

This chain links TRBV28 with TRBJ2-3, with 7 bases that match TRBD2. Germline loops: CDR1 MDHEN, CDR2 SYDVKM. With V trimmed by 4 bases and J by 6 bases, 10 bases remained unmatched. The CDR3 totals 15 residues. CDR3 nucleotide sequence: TGTGCCAGCAGTTCCGGTCTAGCGGCAAGTGATACGCAGTATTTT. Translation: CASSSGLAASDTQYF. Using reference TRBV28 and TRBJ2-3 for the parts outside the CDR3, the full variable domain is DVKVTQSSRYLVKRTGEKVFLECVQDMDHENMFWYRQDPGLGLRLIYFSYDVKMKEKGDIPEGYSVSREKKERFSLILESASTNQTSMYLCASSSGLAASDTQYFGPGTRLTVL.

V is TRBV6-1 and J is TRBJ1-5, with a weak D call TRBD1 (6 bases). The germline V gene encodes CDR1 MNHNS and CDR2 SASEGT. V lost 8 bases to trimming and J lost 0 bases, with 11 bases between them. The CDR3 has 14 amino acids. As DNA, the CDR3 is TGTGCCAGCCAGGGGAGCTCTAGCAATCAGCCCCAGCATTTT. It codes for CASQGSSSNQPQHF.

CDR3 sequence reads: CATSRDAALAGELFF. The CDR3 DNA reads as TGTGCCACCAGCAGAGATGCGGCCCTCGCCGGGGAGCTGTTTTTT. The chain combines TRBV15 with TRBJ2-2; no reliable D call. V lost 0 bases to trimming and J lost 6 bases, with 11 bases between them. The CDR3 length is 15 residues. Germline CDR1 is LNHNV and CDR2 is YYDKDF (reference sequence). The full variable domain, its missing parts supplied by reference TRBV15 and TRBJ2-2, is DAMVIQNPRYQVTQFGKPVTLSCSQTLNHNVMYWYQQKSSQAPKLLFHYYDKDFNNEADTPDNFQSRRPNTSFCFLDIRSPGLGDTAMYLCATSRDAALAGELFFGEGSRLTVL.

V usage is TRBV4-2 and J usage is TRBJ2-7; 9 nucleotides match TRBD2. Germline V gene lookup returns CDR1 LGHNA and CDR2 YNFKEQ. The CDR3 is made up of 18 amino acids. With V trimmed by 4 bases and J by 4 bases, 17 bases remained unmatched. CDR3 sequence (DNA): TGTGCCAGCAGCCGAGGGCTAGCGGGACCATCGGTCTCTTACGAGCAGTACTTC. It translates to CASSRGLAGPSVSYEQYF.

CDR3 nucleotide sequence: TGTGCCAGTAGCACCGCGACTAGCGGGAGGGCCGAGCAGTACTTC. Translation: CASSTATSGRAEQYF. The chain has TRBV19 and TRBJ2-7, with 14 bases fitting TRBD2. This CDR3 comprises 15 residues. Germline trimming cut 6 bases from V and 6 bases from J; bases unmatched to any gene: 7. Germline V gives CDR1 LNHDA, CDR2 SQIVND (reference sequence). Using reference TRBV19 and TRBJ2-7 for the parts outside the CDR3, the full variable domain is DGGITQSPKYLFRKEGQNVTLSCEQNLNHDAMYWYRQDPGQGLRLIYYSQIVNDFQKGDIAEGYSVSREKKESFPLTVTSAQKNPTAFYLCASSTATSGRAEQYFGPGTRLTVT.

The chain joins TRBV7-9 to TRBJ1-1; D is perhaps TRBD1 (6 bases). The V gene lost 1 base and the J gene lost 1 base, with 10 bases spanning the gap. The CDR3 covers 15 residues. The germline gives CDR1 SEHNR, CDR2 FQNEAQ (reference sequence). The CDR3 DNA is TGTGCCAGCAGCTTAGTCGGGGGCGCGAACACTGAAGCTTTCTTT. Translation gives CASSLVGGANTEAFF.

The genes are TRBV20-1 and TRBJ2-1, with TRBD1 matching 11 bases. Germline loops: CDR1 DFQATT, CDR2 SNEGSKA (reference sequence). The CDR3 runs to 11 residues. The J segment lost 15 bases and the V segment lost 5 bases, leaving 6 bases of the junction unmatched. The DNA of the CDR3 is TGCAGTGCTCGGACAGGGGGCAAGGGGTTCTTC. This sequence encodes CSARTGGKGFF.

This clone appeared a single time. This chain's CDR3 is CAISESGTGWDEQFF. The CDR3 nucleotides read TGTGCCATCAGTGAGTCCGGGACAGGGTGGGATGAGCAGTTCTTC. The rearrangement links TRBV10-3 to TRBJ2-1, with 9 bases fitting TRBD1. CDR1 and CDR2 from the germline V gene are ENHRY and SYGVKD. V was pared by 0 bases and J by 8 bases, with 5 bases of the junction left unmatched. This CDR3 contains 15 residues.

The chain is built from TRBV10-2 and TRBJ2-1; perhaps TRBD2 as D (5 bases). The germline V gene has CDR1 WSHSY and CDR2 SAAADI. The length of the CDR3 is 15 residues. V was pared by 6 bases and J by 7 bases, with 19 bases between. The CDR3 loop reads CASRVQTSLGNEQFF. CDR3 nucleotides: TGCGCCAGCAGGGTACAAACTAGTTTAGGTAATGAGCAGTTCTTC.

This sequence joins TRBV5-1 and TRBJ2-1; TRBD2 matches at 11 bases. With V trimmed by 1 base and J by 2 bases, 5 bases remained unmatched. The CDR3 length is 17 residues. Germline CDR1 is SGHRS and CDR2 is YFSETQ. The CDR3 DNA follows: TGCGCCAGCAGCTTGCTAGCGGGAGGACCTACCTACAATGAGCAGTTCTTC. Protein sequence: CASSLLAGGPTYNEQFF.